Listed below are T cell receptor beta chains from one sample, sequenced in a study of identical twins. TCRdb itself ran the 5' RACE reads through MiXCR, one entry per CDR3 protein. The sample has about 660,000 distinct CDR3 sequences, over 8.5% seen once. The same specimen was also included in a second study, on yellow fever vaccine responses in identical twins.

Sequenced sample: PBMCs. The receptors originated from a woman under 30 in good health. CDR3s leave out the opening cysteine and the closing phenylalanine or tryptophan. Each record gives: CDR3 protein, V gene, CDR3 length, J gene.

ASSPKTGEETQY | TRBV7-7 | 12 | TRBJ2-5
ASSQGATGEPEAF | TRBV4-3 | 13 | TRBJ1-1
ASSQVDSGRNDEQF | TRBV3-1 | 14 | TRBJ2-1
ATSDSGTGANVLT | TRBV24-1 | 13 | TRBJ2-6
SANPGLAGFNEQF | TRBV20-1 | 13 | TRBJ2-1
ASSPTQVLYEQY | TRBV27 | 12 | TRBJ2-7
ASSQTRARGTYEQY | TRBV4-3 | 14 | TRBJ2-7
SVDFGSGVTKTQY | TRBV29-1 | 13 | TRBJ2-5
ASIRPAGGVETQY | TRBV6-1 | 13 | TRBJ2-5
ASKGPQGSFIAANQPQH | TRBV6-4 | 17 | TRBJ1-5
ASRLSGRIGETQY | TRBV12-3/TRBV12-4 | 13 | TRBJ2-5
ASSLSGTETQY | TRBV28 | 11 | TRBJ2-5
ASGDRGLAGANVLT | TRBV6-1 | 14 | TRBJ2-6
ATSRALAGTGDDEQF | TRBV15 | 15 | TRBJ2-1
ASSLSEGPNTGELF | TRBV5-6 | 14 | TRBJ2-2
ASSLPLVGQGYYYEQY | TRBV7-8 | 16 | TRBJ2-7
ASSLLAGALDNEQF | TRBV3-1 | 14 | TRBJ2-1
ASTPGENYGYT | TRBV12-3/TRBV12-4 | 11 | TRBJ1-2
ASILDGRTYSYNEQF | TRBV12-3/TRBV12-4 | 15 | TRBJ2-1
ASSQELIGGQETQY | TRBV3-1 | 14 | TRBJ2-5
ASRTPRERETQY | TRBV28 | 12 | TRBJ2-5
ASSQLGVGVGGTDTQY | TRBV4-2 | 16 | TRBJ2-3
ASRPTGVPGELF | TRBV6-2/TRBV6-3 | 12 | TRBJ2-2
ASSPLGLAPYNEQF | TRBV18 | 14 | TRBJ2-1
ASSLPTSRLAGIYEQY | TRBV7-8 | 16 | TRBJ2-7
SAVPGGLNEQF | TRBV20-1 | 11 | TRBJ2-1
ASTLPSTYEQY | TRBV3-1 | 11 | TRBJ2-7
ASSERASYEQY | TRBV10-2 | 11 | TRBJ2-7
ASSQEGRGFYEQY | TRBV3-1 | 13 | TRBJ2-7
ASSSFATGPKPGELF | TRBV7-2 | 15 | TRBJ2-2
ASRATGTEQY | TRBV7-9 | 10 | TRBJ2-7
ASSQASGMTADTQY | TRBV4-3 | 14 | TRBJ2-3
SAEGGENIQY | TRBV20-1 | 10 | TRBJ2-4
ASGLGGAKNIQY | TRBV12-5 | 12 | TRBJ2-4
ASSQDRDIDPANNEQF | TRBV4-3 | 16 | TRBJ2-1
ASSLGLGTNYGYT | TRBV5-1 | 13 | TRBJ1-2
SASTLNTGELF | TRBV20-1 | 11 | TRBJ2-2
ASSLFDRANTGELF | TRBV28 | 14 | TRBJ2-2
ASSHNGGTSDKNIQY | TRBV4-1 | 15 | TRBJ2-4
ASSQGRGRAVAETQY | TRBV28 | 15 | TRBJ2-5
ASSQSRQAVSYEQY | TRBV4-1 | 14 | TRBJ2-7
SARTSGLTDTQY | TRBV20-1 | 12 | TRBJ2-3
ASSSPRGDRAYGYT | TRBV7-9 | 14 | TRBJ1-2
ASSRQGGETQY | TRBV5-1 | 11 | TRBJ2-5
ASSQDLYVASGFHSEETQY | TRBV4-1 | 19 | TRBJ2-5
SASPSGSNTGELF | TRBV20-1 | 13 | TRBJ2-2
ASSFFGGAYEQY | TRBV12-3/TRBV12-4 | 12 | TRBJ2-7
SARVLAYYNEQF | TRBV20-1 | 12 | TRBJ2-1
SVRGFRTDTQY | TRBV29-1 | 11 | TRBJ2-3
SVLQVNEKLF | TRBV29-1 | 10 | TRBJ1-4
ASSLTYEQF | TRBV7-9 | 9 | TRBJ2-1
ASNYQETQY | TRBV25-1 | 9 | TRBJ2-5
ASSKGLAGAGETQY | TRBV5-4 | 14 | TRBJ2-5